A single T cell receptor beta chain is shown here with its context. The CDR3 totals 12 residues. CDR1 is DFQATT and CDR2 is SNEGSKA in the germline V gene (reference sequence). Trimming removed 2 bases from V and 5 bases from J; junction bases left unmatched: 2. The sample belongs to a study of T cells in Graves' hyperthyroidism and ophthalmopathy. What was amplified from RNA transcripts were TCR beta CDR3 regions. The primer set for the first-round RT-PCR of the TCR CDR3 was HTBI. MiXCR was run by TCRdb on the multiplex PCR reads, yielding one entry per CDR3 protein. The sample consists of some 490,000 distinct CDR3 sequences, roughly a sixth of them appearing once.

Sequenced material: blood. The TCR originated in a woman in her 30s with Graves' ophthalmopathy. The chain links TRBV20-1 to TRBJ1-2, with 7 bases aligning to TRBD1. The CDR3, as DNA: TGCAGTGCTAGACTGACAGGGTATGGCTACACCTTC. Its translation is CSARLTGYGYTF.